This T cell receptor beta chain was identified in a study of CXCR3-negative and CXCR3-positive naive CD8 T cells. Turning to this clonotype: Its specificity is not known.

Overall study findings and caveats: With surface CD5 comparable between naive subsets, TCR strength was estimated using properties derived from the TRB CDR3. CXCR3 expression dropped partially after cryopreservation, and most assays relied on fresh PBMCs.

CDR1 is SNHLY and CDR2 is FYNNEI in the germline V gene. This CDR3 region has 15 residues. UMI-labeled 5' RACE yielded the TRB cDNA libraries. TCRdb reprocessed the 5' RACE reads and stores each CDR3 protein as one record, lacking DNA. The sample spans 38,000 or so distinct CDR3 sequences; the ten largest clones claim roughly 14%. The receptor was derived from a human donor in good health. Some clones in this sample may be carry-over from other donors' samples. The V gene is TRBV2, the J gene TRBJ2-3; TCRdb's D call, TRBD1, is unchecked because there is no DNA. Sequencing used memory CD8+ T cells from blood. The CDR3 protein is CASRETGLTGDTQYF. Full variable domain (outside the CDR3, taken from reference TRBV2 and TRBJ2-3): EPEVTQTPSHQVTQMGQEVILRCVPISNHLYFYWYRQILGQKVEFLVSFYNNEISEKSEIFDDQFSVERPDGSNFTLKIRSTKLEDSAMYFCASRETGLTGDTQYFGPGTRLTVL.